The entry that follows covers one TCR beta chain sequence. Its antigen is undetermined. Germline CDR1 reads MNHEY; CDR2 reads SVGAGI. The CDR3 is made up of 16 amino acids. The junction had 7 bases not matched to a gene; V was cut back by 0 bases and J by 3 bases. The data stem from a study of radiation and T cells in renal cell carcinoma. Findings and caveats of the study: Top tumor clonotypes rose in blood 2 weeks post-radiation, then contracted.

Profiling relied on immunoSEQ multiplex PCR, and the TCRdb table lists in-frame clones only, not all of them. The sample holds some 120,000 clones, 88% seen once. Time point of the sample: blood 2 weeks post-SBRT. Treatment given: 15 Gy SBRT to primary tumor, nephrectomy 4 weeks later. The V gene is TRBV6-5, the J gene TRBJ2-7, with 8 bases aligning to TRBD2. This receptor was obtained from a woman in her seventies with renal cell carcinoma. The starting material was blood, obtained from a patient whose treatment included radiotherapy and nephrectomy. CDR3 DNA sequence: TGTGCCAGCAGTTACTCGGTGAGCGGGGGCCGCTACGAGCAGTACTTC. It specifies CASSYSVSGGRYEQYF.